This T cell receptor beta chain was identified in a study of cytomegalovirus exposure and HLA in healthy donors. A word on this clone: Its antigen is still unknown.

Looked up from germline, CDR1 is MNHNS and CDR2 is SASEGT. V dropped 5 bases and J dropped 4; count of bases not matched to a gene: 6. The CDR3 contains 14 residues. The PCR made use of 60 Vbeta and 13 Jbeta primers. Authors' methods: In a later analysis, some 10 million of 60 million to 80 million unique beta chains occurred in at least two donors. Only in-frame clones appear in the TCRdb table, and some are missing; sequencing was by immunoSEQ multiplex PCR. V, J and clone size reflect that table, while D and trimming were determined from the DNA. This table holds 53,000 or so clones. Study results and caveats: It was reportedly the case that the classifier diagnosed cytomegalovirus status with high specificity and sensitivity. Rates of TCR association differed by HLA locus in a later analysis, with DRB1 highest and HLA-C lowest. Among the CMV-associated chains, three were confirmed in vitro as specific for CMV antigens.

The sequence came from a male donor in good health and CMV-seropositive. Sequenced: PBMCs. The chain joins TRBV6-1 to TRBJ2-5; 8 nucleotides agree with TRBD1. CDR3 coding DNA: TGTGCCAGCAGTCTGACAGGGGCGGTAGAGACCCAGTACTTC. Its translation: CASSLTGAVETQYF.